The 17 T cell receptor beta chains below come from one sample, sequenced in a study of cytomegalovirus exposure and HLA in healthy donors. Vbeta (60) and Jbeta (13) primers were used in the PCR. The assay was immunoSEQ multiplex PCR, and TCRdb's table has in-frame clones only and misses some. The sample contains about 120,000 clones, about 70% of which appear only once. Material for sequencing was PBMCs. The receptor source for this set is a woman aged 25 to 45 in good health and CMV-seronegative.

The V and J genes are TRBV10-3 and TRBJ1-4; D remains unclear. CDR1 and CDR2 from the germline V gene are ENHRY and SYGVKD. The CDR3 length is 15 residues. V lost 6 bases, J lost 8 bases, and 19 bases lay in between. The DNA for the CDR3 is TGTGCCATCAGCCCTGGGCTTACAACCCAAGAAAAACTGTTTTTT. It specifies CAISPGLTTQEKLFF.

This clone was recorded only once. The rearrangement links TRBV2 to TRBJ1-3, with D perhaps TRBD1 (5 bases). Germline CDR1 reads SNHLY; CDR2 reads FYNNEI. The CDR3 runs 17 residues. V was cut by 4 bases and J by 0 bases, with 16 bases left in between. CDR3 region: CASSVLSTANSGNTIYF. The CDR3 DNA is TGTGCCAGCAGTGTTCTCTCGACAGCGAACTCTGGAAACACCATATATTTT. The variable domain in full, with the rest retrieved from reference TRBV2 and TRBJ1-3, is EPEVTQTPSHQVTQMGQEVILRCVPISNHLYFYWYRQILGQKVEFLVSFYNNEISEKSEIFDDQFSVERPDGSNFTLKIRSTKLEDSAMYFCASSVLSTANSGNTIYFGEGSWLTVV.

J is TRBJ2-4 and V is TRBV6-7; D ambiguous. TRBV6-7 has ORF status, its function being uncertain. The CDR3 is 17 amino acids. V lost 2 bases and J lost 0, with 14 bases in between. The CDR3 is CASSYPLPPLAKNIQYF. The DNA of the CDR3 is TGTGCCAGCAGTTACCCACTTCCCCCTCTAGCCAAAAACATTCAGTACTTC.

The chain combines TRBV7-9 with TRBJ2-1, with D uncertain. The V and J ends lost 4 bases and 7 bases respectively, with 14 bases between them. The CDR3 extends over 14 amino acids. Germline V CDR1 and CDR2: SEHNR, FQNEAQ (reference sequence). The CDR3 is CASSSGRQSNEQFF. The CDR3 DNA is TGTGCCAGCAGCTCTGGGCGTCAATCTAATGAGCAGTTCTTC. Based on the CDR3 plus reference TRBV7-9 and TRBJ2-1, the full variable domain is DTGVSQNPRHKITKRGQNVTFRCDPISEHNRLYWYRQTLGQGPEFLTYFQNEAQLEKSRLLSDRFSAERPKGSFSTLEIQRTEQGDSAMYLCASSSGRQSNEQFFGPGTRLTVL.

The CDR3 region is CASSLDNERKLFF. DNA for the CDR3: TGTGCCAGCAGCCTGGATAATGAGCGGAAACTGTTTTTT. The rearrangement links TRBV11-3 to TRBJ1-4; no reliable D call. CDR3 size: 13 residues. Germline V gives CDR1 SGHNT, CDR2 YENEEA. Trimming removed 5 bases from V and 11 bases from J, with 15 bases in between.

This chain connects TRBV5-6 to TRBJ1-1; the D gene is possibly TRBD1 (6 bases). V was pared by 6 bases and J by 0 bases, with 15 bases between. Germline CDR1 and CDR2: SGHDT and YYEEEE. The CDR3 is 15 residues long. CDR3 loop: CASNHRESMNTEAFF. The CDR3 DNA sequence: TGTGCCAGCAACCACAGGGAATCCATGAACACTGAAGCTTTCTTT.

The chain uses TRBV6-5 and TRBJ2-2; tentative D call: TRBD2 (6 bases). V was pared by 8 bases and J by 8 bases, with 15 bases between. Per germline, CDR1 MNHEY and CDR2 SVGAGI. This CDR3 has 13 residues. The CDR3 DNA reads TGTGCCAGCCGGTGGGGGGTCCTGGGGGAGCTGTTTTTT. Translating gives CASRWGVLGELFF.

The V and J genes are TRBV6-1 and TRBJ1-3; D not certain. Germline CDR1 is MNHNS and CDR2 is SASEGT. There are 16 residues in the CDR3. With 4 bases removed from V and 0 bases from J, the gap between germline ends came to 13 bases. The CDR3: CASSVFTVGSGNTIYF. Written as DNA, the CDR3 is TGTGCCAGCAGTGTTTTCACAGTGGGCTCTGGAAACACCATATATTTT.

The chain joins TRBV15 to TRBJ1-2, with 9 bases lining up with TRBD1. Germline V CDR1 and CDR2: LNHNV, YYDKDF (reference sequence). V trimming: 1 base; J trimming: 8 bases; junction bases outside the gene matches: 11. This CDR3 spans 16 amino acids. The CDR3 loop reads CATSRGSGQGRSGYTF. The CDR3 DNA follows: TGTGCCACCAGCAGAGGGTCGGGACAGGGAAGGTCGGGCTACACCTTC.

The rearrangement uses TRBV29-1 and TRBJ1-5; 8 nucleotides agree with TRBD1. CDR1 and CDR2 from the germline V gene are SQVTM and ANQGSEA. This CDR3 comprises 18 residues. V gave up 5 bases and J gave up 6 bases; unmatched junction bases: 21. CDR3 DNA: TGCAGCGTTATTCTTGGACAGGGTACGATAGTCCGAGCTCAGCCCCAGCATTTT. Protein sequence: CSVILGQGTIVRAQPQHF.

The chain couples TRBV4-2 to TRBJ2-7; TRBD1 aligns across 7 bases. The V gene's germline CDR1 is LGHNA and CDR2 YNFKEQ. This CDR3 is built from 15 residues. V shed 2 bases, J shed 2 bases, and the junction held 6 bases outside the gene matches. CDR3 DNA sequence: TGTGCCAGCAGCCAATACCGGGACAGAGCCTACGAGCAGTACTTC. Translating it yields CASSQYRDRAYEQYF.

The chain uses TRBV5-1 and TRBJ2-2; 7 nucleotides line up with TRBD1. There are 15 residues in the CDR3. Germline V gene lookup returns CDR1 SGHRS and CDR2 YFSETQ. V shed 2 bases and J 4 bases; nucleotides not matched to a gene: 5. For the CDR3, the DNA is TGCGCCAGCAGCTTCGGACAGGTTTCCACCGGGGAGCTGTTTTTT. This gives the protein CASSFGQVSTGELFF.

This chain connects TRBV6-1 to TRBJ1-2; D is undetermined. The CDR3 length is 14 residues. V lost 5 bases and J 4 bases, leaving 14 bases between the germline ends. From germline, CDR1 is MNHNS and CDR2 SASEGT. Written as DNA, the CDR3 is TGTGCCAGCAGTTTTATCCGGGAGGGCTATGGCTACACCTTC. This translates into CASSFIREGYGYTF.

J is TRBJ1-4 and V is TRBV5-1; D is unclear. The CDR3 spans 13 residues. Per the germline V gene, CDR1 is SGHRS and CDR2 is YFSETQ. Trimming removed 1 base from V and 8 bases from J, with 9 bases in between. This chain's CDR3 is CASSLRAGEKLFF. The CDR3 DNA follows: TGCGCCAGCAGCTTGAGGGCGGGAGAAAAACTGTTTTTT. Variable domain in full (rest from reference TRBV5-1 and TRBJ1-4): KAGVTQTPRYLIKTRGQQVTLSCSPISGHRSVSWYQQTPGQGLQFLFEYFSETQRNKGNFPGRFSGRQFSNSRSEMNVSTLELGDSALYLCASSLRAGEKLFFGSGTQLSVL.

The genes are TRBV7-9 and TRBJ1-1, with D hard to call. CDR1 and CDR2 from the germline V gene are SEHNR and FQNEAQ (reference sequence). This CDR3 has 14 amino acids. Trimming left V 1 base short and J 5 bases short, with 11 bases between. CDR3 sequence: CASSLVPGKTEAFF. CDR3 coding DNA: TGTGCCAGCAGCTTAGTTCCGGGAAAAACTGAAGCTTTCTTT.

The chain combines TRBV6-5 with TRBJ2-3; TRBD1 aligns across 10 bases. CDR1 MNHEY and CDR2 SVGAGI come from the germline V gene. The CDR3 has 15 amino acids. V dropped 0 bases and J dropped 4; count of bases not matched to a gene: 1. This CDR3 is CASSYSTGGADTQYF. In DNA form, the CDR3 reads TGTGCCAGCAGTTACTCGACAGGGGGCGCAGATACGCAGTATTTT.

The rearrangement joins TRBV5-1 to TRBJ2-2; TRBD1 matches 8 bases. The V gene's germline CDR1 is SGHRS and CDR2 YFSETQ. V gave up 0 bases and J gave up 5 bases; unmatched junction bases: 6. The CDR3 has 16 residues. This chain's CDR3 is CASSLAWTGNTGELFF. The CDR3 DNA follows: TGCGCCAGCAGCTTGGCCTGGACAGGGAATACCGGGGAGCTGTTTTTT.